These 6 T cell receptor beta chains were all obtained from the same sample, sequenced in a study of cytomegalovirus exposure and HLA in healthy donors. In the PCR, 60 Vbeta and 13 Jbeta primers were used. Profiling relied on immunoSEQ multiplex PCR, and the TCRdb table lists in-frame clones only, not all of them. The data show some 180,000 clones, under 85% seen once. Sequenced: PBMCs. The source is a male donor in good health and CMV-seronegative.

V is TRBV6-4 and J is TRBJ2-1, with TRBD2 matching 8 bases. V lost 7 bases, J lost 8 bases, and 13 bases stayed unmatched. Germline CDR1 and CDR2: MRHNA and SNTAGT. This CDR3 spans 15 amino acids. The CDR3, as DNA: TGTGCCAGCAAAGAAAGCGGCTCCGGGGGGGATGAGCAGTTCTTC. Translated, it gives CASKESGSGGDEQFF.

The chain combines TRBV28 with TRBJ1-2; weak D call: TRBD1 (5 bases). Deletions cut 2 bases from V and 4 bases from J, with 11 bases between. Germline-derived CDR1 and CDR2 are MDHEN and SYDVKM. CDR3 length: 14 residues. DNA for the CDR3: TGTGCCAGCAGTTTAGGGGCAGGCCTCTATGGCTACACCTTC. This translates into CASSLGAGLYGYTF.

The rearrangement joins TRBV6-5 to TRBJ2-7; TRBD1 is a possible D gene (6 bases). CDR3 size: 12 residues. The V gene lost 7 bases and the J gene lost 3 bases, with 10 bases spanning the gap. CDR1 and CDR2 from the germline V gene are MNHEY and SVGAGI. Here the CDR3 DNA reads TGTGCCAGCAAACAGGGTGGCTACGAGCAGTACTTC. Translated, it gives CASKQGGYEQYF.

The J gene is TRBJ1-1, the V gene TRBV11-2, with D tentatively TRBD1 (6 bases). This CDR3 spans 16 amino acids. Germline V CDR1 and CDR2: SGHAT, FQNNGV. Trimming took off 2 bases at V and 3 bases at J, with 16 bases between the two ends. The chain's CDR3 is CASSLSTQGWYTEAFF. As DNA, the CDR3 is TGTGCCAGCAGCTTAAGTACACAGGGCTGGTACACTGAAGCTTTCTTT.

CDR3 loop: CASSLTGTGLYEQYF. Written as DNA, the CDR3 is TGTGCCAGCAGCTTAACAGGGACAGGGTTGTACGAGCAGTACTTC. The rearrangement joins TRBV7-8 to TRBJ2-7; 9 positions agree with TRBD1. The V gene end was trimmed by 2 bases and the J gene end by 4 bases; junction bases not matched to a gene: 6. Germline lookup yields CDR1 SGHVS and CDR2 FQNEAQ. The CDR3 has 15 residues.

The chain uses TRBV6-6 and TRBJ1-5; perhaps TRBD1 as D (6 bases). The CDR3 is 13 amino acids. V shed 6 bases and J shed 6 bases, with 12 bases lying between them. Germline CDR1 and CDR2: MNHNY and SVGAGI (reference sequence). The CDR3 sequence is CASRGRGAQPQHF. In DNA, the CDR3 is TGTGCCAGCAGGGGCAGGGGTGCTCAGCCCCAGCATTTT.